One sample yielded the 16 T cell receptor beta chains listed below, sequenced in a study of identical twins. MiXCR was run by TCRdb on the 5' RACE reads, yielding one entry per CDR3 protein. The sample shows about 700,000 distinct CDR3 sequences, 8.6% of them seen only once. The sample also formed part of further work on yellow fever vaccine responses in identical twins.

The sequenced sample was PBMCs. These receptors were collected from a woman under 30 in good health.

V and J are TRBV5-1 and TRBJ2-2; D not certain. The length of the CDR3 is 15 residues. Germline values: CDR1 SGHRS, CDR2 YFSETQ. The V end lost 4 bases, the J end lost 7 bases, and 17 bases lay between the germline ends. DNA of the CDR3: TGCGCCAGCAGCCCGGCGAGTAGTCCCGGCGGGGAGCTGTTTTTT. Protein product: CASSPASSPGGELFF.

The J gene is TRBJ2-1, the V gene TRBV6-2 or TRBV6-3, with D perhaps matching TRBD2 (6 bases). Trimming stripped 6 bases from V and 5 bases from J, with 20 bases between. CDR1 is MNHEY, CDR2 SVGEGT, per germline. The CDR3 is made up of 16 amino acids. Here the CDR3 reads CASSQLLGLYNNEQFF. CDR3 DNA: TGTGCCAGCAGCCAGCTTTTGGGACTGTACAACAATGAGCAGTTCTTC.

This clonotype showed up many times. This chain connects TRBV10-3 to TRBJ2-7, with 9 bases identical to TRBD1. V was pared by 6 bases and J by 2 bases, with 8 bases of the junction left unmatched. Germline loops: CDR1 ENHRY, CDR2 SYGVKD. The CDR3 length is 15 residues. The CDR3 sequence: CAIRDGTGITYEQYF. The CDR3 DNA follows: TGTGCCATCAGGGATGGGACAGGGATTACCTACGAGCAGTACTTC.

There are a few counts of this clonotype. The chain employs TRBV5-6 and TRBJ1-6; D is possibly TRBD1 (5 bases). This CDR3 contains 14 residues. Trimming took off 1 base at V and 7 bases at J, with 9 bases between the two ends. Germline V gene sequence: CDR1 SGHDT, CDR2 YYEEEE. The CDR3 DNA sequence: TGTGCCAGCAGCTTGTTTAAGGGGAATTCACCCCTCCACTTT. As protein: CASSLFKGNSPLHF. The complete variable domain, with remaining parts taken from reference TRBV5-6 and TRBJ1-6, reads DAGVTQSPTHLIKTRGQQVTLRCSPKSGHDTVSWYQQALGQGPQFIFQYYEEEERQRGNFPDRFSGHQFPNYSSELNVNALLLGDSALYLCASSLFKGNSPLHFGNGTRLTVT.

This clonotype came up a few times. V is TRBV10-2 and J is TRBJ1-4; 12 bases line up with TRBD1. CDR3 length: 15 amino acids. Germline V gene sequence: CDR1 WSHSY, CDR2 SAAADI. V shed 2 bases and J 11 bases; nucleotides not matched to a gene: 6. The CDR3 nucleotides are TGCGCCAGCAGTGAGGGGACAGGGGGCTTGGGGAAACTGTTTTTT. Protein: CASSEGTGGLGKLFF.

CDR3 in DNA: TGCAGTGCTCCCCCCCGGACTAGCGGGAGGGTTTACAATGAGCAGTTCTTC. This codes for CSAPPRTSGRVYNEQFF. The V and J genes are TRBV20-1 and TRBJ2-1; 15 nucleotides match TRBD2. The CDR3 sequence is 17 residues long. CDR1 is DFQATT and CDR2 is SNEGSKA in the germline V gene (reference sequence). Trimming cost V 5 bases and J 4 bases; bases outside gene matches: 9.

In its sample, this clonotype was seen a few times. The chain is built from TRBV29-1 and TRBJ2-2, with 8 positions matching TRBD1. The CDR3 sequence is 14 residues long. Germline V CDR1 and CDR2: SQVTM, ANQGSEA. J gave up 5 bases and V 4 bases, and 6 bases lay outside the gene matches. CDR3 region: CSVAQGARTGELFF. The DNA for the CDR3 is TGCAGCGTTGCCCAGGGGGCGCGTACCGGGGAGCTGTTTTTT.

The gene calls are TRBV24-1 and TRBJ2-5, with 9 bases fitting TRBD1. CDR3 length: 15 amino acids. Germline CDR1 is KGHDR and CDR2 is SFDVKD. V lost 4 bases, J lost 1 base, and 3 bases stayed unmatched. CDR3 region: CATSETGGLQETQYF. The CDR3 DNA sequence: TGTGCCACCAGTGAAACAGGGGGCCTCCAAGAGACCCAGTACTTC.

This clonotype came up many times. This chain uses TRBV4-3 with TRBJ1-4, with a possible D match to TRBD1 (5 bases). Germline V gives CDR1 LGHNA, CDR2 YSLEER. CDR3 length: 14 residues. V was shortened by 4 bases and J by 8 bases, with 14 bases between the two germline ends. CDR3 sequence (DNA): TGCGCCAGCAGCCCGGACACACGCGGCGAAAAACTGTTTTTT. Protein sequence: CASSPDTRGEKLFF.

The chain employs TRBV6-1 and TRBJ1-5; D is undetermined. There are 14 residues in the CDR3. The germline V and J ends were trimmed by 8 bases and 0 bases, with 11 bases remaining between them. Germline values: CDR1 MNHNS, CDR2 SASEGT. The CDR3 nucleotides are TGTGCCAGCGTCCGCGGCACTAGCAATCAGCCCCAGCATTTT. Translating gives CASVRGTSNQPQHF.

The chain is built from TRBV20-1 and TRBJ2-1; D gene unclear. CDR3 length: 14 amino acids. Germline V gene lookup returns CDR1 DFQATT and CDR2 SNEGSKA (reference sequence). Trimming took off 1 base at V and 2 bases at J, with 9 bases between the two ends. The CDR3 loop is CSARALRPYNEQFF. CDR3 in DNA: TGCAGTGCTAGAGCCTTGCGGCCCTACAATGAGCAGTTCTTC.

The chain uses TRBV4-3 and TRBJ2-2, with D hard to call. Germline V gene sequence: CDR1 LGHNA, CDR2 YSLEER. V lost 3 bases and J lost 6, with 5 bases in between. This CDR3 region has 12 residues. The CDR3 protein is CASSHSPGELFF. CDR3 bases: TGCGCCAGCAGCCACAGCCCCGGGGAGCTGTTTTTT.

This clonotype has more than one count but fewer than ten. The chain has TRBV3-1 and TRBJ2-7; tentative D call: TRBD1 (5 bases). There are 14 residues in the CDR3. Trimming cost V 4 bases and J 1 base, with 11 bases left between them. Per germline, CDR1 LGHDT and CDR2 YNNKEL (reference sequence). The CDR3 DNA follows: TGTGCCAGCAGCCGTCTTGACAGTTCCTACGAGCAGTACTTC. Its protein product is CASSRLDSSYEQYF.

This clonotype has ten or more counts. The V and J genes are TRBV12-3 or TRBV12-4 and TRBJ1-5, with D possibly being TRBD1 (5 bases). This CDR3 comprises 17 residues. Trimming cost V 2 bases and J 5 bases, with 19 bases left between them. CDR3 in amino acids: CASSLRVRQGGDQPQHF. CDR3 coding DNA: TGTGCCAGCAGTTTAAGGGTACGGCAGGGTGGCGATCAGCCCCAGCATTTT.

This clonotype was counted between two and nine times. This chain uses TRBV6-5 with TRBJ2-7; 14 bases map to TRBD2. The V gene's germline CDR1 is MNHEY and CDR2 SVGAGI. This CDR3 region has 14 residues. V was clipped by 4 bases and J by 6 bases; unmatched bases: 2. In nucleotides, the CDR3 is TGTGCCAGCAGTTCGGGACTAGCGGGAGCCGAGCAGTACTTC. This gives the protein CASSSGLAGAEQYF.

The genes are TRBV21-1 and TRBJ2-3; TRBD1, the table's D call, was not compared with the DNA. TRBV21-1 is assigned pseudogene status. The CDR3 length is 20 residues. CDR3 residues: CASSKPSEGQKDTSTDTQYF. DNA for the CDR3: TGTGCCAGCAGCAAACCTTCCGAAGGACAGAAGGATACTAGCACAGATACGCAGTATTTT.